The 31 T cell receptor beta chains below come from one sample, sequenced in a study of shared clonotypes between healthy human individuals. Assay used: immunoSEQ multiplex PCR; TCRdb lists only in-frame clones, some missing. The data show around 2.5 million clones, 93% seen once. The sample comprised naive CD4+ T cells from PBMCs. The subset here: CD45RA+ positively selected. These receptor sequences come from a man aged 18-30 years in good health. Some clones in this sample may be carry-over from other donors' samples.

The chain uses TRBV11-3 and TRBJ1-1; D is undetermined. The germline V gene encodes CDR1 SGHNT and CDR2 YENEEA. V was shortened by 5 bases and J by 0 bases, with 7 bases between the two germline ends. The CDR3 has 13 amino acids. CDR3 coding DNA: TGTGCCAGCAGCCGGCAGGTGAACACTGAAGCTTTCTTT. This translates into CASSRQVNTEAFF.

This chain uses TRBV5-1 with TRBJ1-2; D possibly corresponds to TRBD1 (5 bases). CDR3 length equals 14 residues. Looked up from germline, CDR1 is SGHRS and CDR2 is YFSETQ. The V and J ends lost 3 bases and 6 bases respectively, with 15 bases between them. DNA for the CDR3: TGCGCCAGCAGCTCGGCAGGGCAGAGGAATGGCTACACCTTC. Residues: CASSSAGQRNGYTF.

The chain recombines TRBV4-1 with TRBJ1-1, with D unclear. The CDR3 is made up of 15 amino acids. CDR1 is MGHRA and CDR2 is YSYEKL in the germline V gene. Deletions cut 4 bases from V and 1 base from J, with 13 bases between. CDR3 sequence (DNA): TGCGCCAGCAGCCCATCGGGGTTTTGGAACACTGAAGCTTTCTTT. It codes for CASSPSGFWNTEAFF.

This chain uses TRBV7-3 with TRBJ2-6; D remains unclear. Germline CDR1 is SGHTA and CDR2 is FQGTGA. There are 14 residues in the CDR3. Trimming took 5 bases from V and 0 from J, leaving 5 bases between them. CDR3 in DNA: TGTGCCAGCAGCCACAGCTCTGGGGCCAACGTCCTGACTTTC. Protein sequence: CASSHSSGANVLTF. The entire variable domain, with the rest obtained from reference TRBV7-3 and TRBJ2-6, is as follows: GAGVSQTPSNKVTEKGKYVELRCDPISGHTALYWYRQSLGQGPEFLIYFQGTGAADDSGLPNDRFFAVRPEGSVSTLKIQRTERGDSAVYLCASSHSSGANVLTFGAGSRLTVL.

The J gene is TRBJ1-4, the V gene TRBV7-9; 11 bases map to TRBD1. Trimming removed 4 bases from V and 4 bases from J; junction bases left unmatched: 5. CDR3 length: 16 residues. The V gene's germline CDR1 is SEHNR and CDR2 FQNEAQ (reference sequence). The CDR3 loop is CASSSRTGGVNEKLFF. CDR3 coding DNA: TGTGCCAGCAGCTCCCGGACAGGGGGCGTTAATGAAAAACTGTTTTTT.

The V call is TRBV29-1, the J call TRBJ2-5; D is unclear. The CDR3 contains 11 residues. From germline, CDR1 is SQVTM and CDR2 ANQGSEA. V lost 7 bases, J lost 1 base, and 7 bases lay in between. This CDR3 reads CSGATQETQYF. CDR3 coding DNA: TGCAGCGGGGCGACCCAAGAGACCCAGTACTTC.

V gene TRBV5-1 combines with J gene TRBJ2-3, with D possibly TRBD2 on 6 matching bases. This CDR3 region has 17 residues. V was cut by 0 bases and J by 2 bases, with 16 bases left in between. The germline V gene has CDR1 SGHRS and CDR2 YFSETQ. The CDR3 is CASSLVPGDQHTDTQYF. The CDR3 bases are TGCGCCAGCAGCTTGGTTCCGGGGGACCAGCACACAGATACGCAGTATTTT.

The gene calls are TRBV6-6 and TRBJ2-2, with no clear D. The V end lost 5 bases, the J end lost 2 bases, and 12 bases lay between the germline ends. The germline V gene encodes CDR1 MNHNY and CDR2 SVGAGI (reference sequence). The CDR3 runs 15 residues. The CDR3 coding sequence is TGTGCCAGCAGTCAGATACGACAAAACACCGGGGAGCTGTTTTTT. It encodes CASSQIRQNTGELFF.

This clone was recorded a few times. The genes are TRBV7-2 and TRBJ1-5; tentative D call: TRBD1 (6 bases). Germline loops: CDR1 SGHTA, CDR2 FQGNSA. The CDR3 extends over 12 amino acids. The V end lost 2 bases, the J end lost 8 bases, and 7 bases lay between the germline ends. In DNA, the CDR3 is TGTGCCAGCAGCTTACCAGGGGAGCCCCAGCATTTT. This encodes CASSLPGEPQHF. Filled out from reference TRBV7-2 and TRBJ1-5, the complete variable domain reads GAGVSQSPSNKVTEKGKDVELRCDPISGHTALYWYRQSLGQGLEFLIYFQGNSAPDKSGLPSDRFSAERTGGSVSTLTIQRTQQEDSAVYLCASSLPGEPQHFGDGTRLSIL.

This rearrangement joins TRBV23-1 to TRBJ2-7, with 10 bases lining up with TRBD2. TRBV23-1 is annotated as an ORF whose role is uncertain. The V segment lost 2 bases and the J segment 3 bases; nucleotides outside the gene matches: 7. The CDR3 is 16 residues long. CDR3 in amino acids: CASSQVTSGTSYEQYF. The DNA for the CDR3 is TGCGCCAGCAGTCAAGTTACTAGCGGGACCAGCTACGAGCAGTACTTC.

The CDR3 sequence: CASSRPGGGNQPQHF. CDR3 DNA: TGTGCCAGCAGCCGCCCAGGGGGTGGCAATCAGCCCCAGCATTTT. This chain uses TRBV28 with TRBJ1-5; 7 nucleotides match TRBD1. Germline lookup yields CDR1 MDHEN and CDR2 SYDVKM. Trimming at V came to 6 bases and at J to 2 bases, leaving 7 bases not matched to a gene. The CDR3 covers 15 residues.

V gene TRBV6-5 combines with J gene TRBJ2-7; a weak D match, TRBD2 (6 bases). CDR3 size: 15 residues. Germline values: CDR1 MNHEY, CDR2 SVGAGI. The germline V and J ends were trimmed by 3 bases and 2 bases, with 14 bases remaining between them. CDR3 nucleotide sequence: TGTGCCAGCAGTTATGCGGGACGGGCACCCTACGAGCAGTACTTC. Translation gives CASSYAGRAPYEQYF.

The chain has TRBV5-4 and TRBJ2-3; D unresolved. CDR1 and CDR2 from the germline V gene are SGHNT and YYREEE (reference sequence). V shed 1 base and J shed 2 bases, with 11 bases lying between them. This CDR3 spans 15 amino acids. CDR3 bases: TGTGCCAGCAGCTTGAAGTCCAGTTCCACAGATACGCAGTATTTT. Protein product: CASSLKSSSTDTQYF.

The rearrangement uses TRBV4-2 and TRBJ2-1, with 12 bases matching TRBD2. This CDR3 has 19 residues. Looked up from germline, CDR1 is LGHNA and CDR2 is YNFKEQ. J was trimmed by 5 bases and V by 0 bases; bases with no gene match: 11. CDR3 amino acids: CASSQDRTSGRPRDNEQFF. The CDR3 nucleotides are TGTGCCAGCAGCCAAGATCGAACTAGCGGGAGGCCCCGTGACAATGAGCAGTTCTTC.

This chain joins TRBV5-1 and TRBJ2-3; 10 positions match TRBD2. V was clipped by 2 bases and J by 0 bases; unmatched bases: 9. Germline CDR1 is SGHRS and CDR2 is YFSETQ. The CDR3 loop spans 18 amino acids. CDR3 residues: CASSFFTTTSGSTDTQYF. The CDR3 region has the DNA TGCGCCAGCAGCTTCTTTACAACGACTAGCGGGAGCACAGATACGCAGTATTTT. Variable domain in full (rest from reference TRBV5-1 and TRBJ2-3): KAGVTQTPRYLIKTRGQQVTLSCSPISGHRSVSWYQQTPGQGLQFLFEYFSETQRNKGNFPGRFSGRQFSNSRSEMNVSTLELGDSALYLCASSFFTTTSGSTDTQYFGPGTRLTVL.

DNA of the CDR3: TGTGCCAGTAAGGGACAGGCCCACGAGCAGTACTTC. This codes for CASKGQAHEQYF. This chain links TRBV19 with TRBJ2-7, with TRBD1 matching over 8 bases. The J segment lost 5 bases and the V segment lost 7 bases, leaving 4 bases of the junction unmatched. CDR3 length equals 12 residues. Germline CDR1 reads LNHDA; CDR2 reads SQIVND (reference sequence).

The gene calls are TRBV6-1 and TRBJ1-1, with unresolved D. Trimming stripped 10 bases from V and 1 base from J, with 16 bases between. The CDR3 runs to 14 residues. Germline CDR1 reads MNHNS; CDR2 reads SASEGT. CDR3 protein: CAMQPQAENTEAFF. For the CDR3, the DNA is TGTGCCATGCAACCTCAGGCGGAGAACACTGAAGCTTTCTTT.

This chain links TRBV5-1 with TRBJ1-1; TRBD1 aligns across 7 bases. The J segment lost 4 bases and the V segment lost 0 bases, leaving 6 bases of the junction unmatched. The CDR3 length is 15 residues. Germline V CDR1 and CDR2: SGHRS, YFSETQ. CDR3 protein: CASSLEPGGGTEAFF. CDR3 nucleotides: TGCGCCAGCAGCTTGGAGCCAGGGGGAGGCACTGAAGCTTTCTTT.

The chain uses TRBV6-6 and TRBJ1-4; D ambiguous. The CDR3 extends over 15 amino acids. The germline gives CDR1 MNHNY, CDR2 SVGAGI (reference sequence). The germline V and J ends were trimmed by 0 bases and 8 bases, with 13 bases remaining between them. The CDR3 here is CASSYSHRLGEKLFF. The CDR3 bases are TGTGCCAGCAGTTACTCCCACCGCCTGGGCGAAAAACTGTTTTTT.

The chain recombines TRBV7-4 with TRBJ2-2, with D unclear. CDR3 size: 13 residues. The germline V gene has CDR1 SGHVT and CDR2 SQSDAQ. Trimming cost V 1 base and J 6 bases, with 6 bases left between them. In DNA, the CDR3 is TGTGCCAGCAGCTTAGTTAGGTCCGGGGAGCTGTTTTTT. Encoded protein: CASSLVRSGELFF.

The chain employs TRBV28 and TRBJ2-2; possible D gene TRBD2, 5 bases. The germline V and J ends were trimmed by 3 bases and 6 bases, with 14 bases remaining between them. The germline CDR1 and CDR2 sequences are MDHEN and SYDVKM. CDR3 length equals 15 residues. The CDR3 DNA sequence: TGTGCCAGCAGTTTTACGGGAACTGGGTCCGGGGAGCTGTTTTTT. This translates into CASSFTGTGSGELFF.

The chain joins TRBV10-3 to TRBJ2-5; D is uncertain. Trimming removed 9 bases from V and 5 bases from J, with 16 bases in between. The CDR3 totals 13 residues. Germline V gene lookup returns CDR1 ENHRY and CDR2 SYGVKD. The CDR3 sequence: CAISRQMEETQYF. CDR3 DNA sequence: TGTGCCATAAGCAGGCAGATGGAGGAGACCCAGTACTTC.

The chain joins TRBV28 to TRBJ2-1, with TRBD2 identical over 7 bases. The ends lost 5 bases at V and 3 bases at J; junction bases unmatched: 7. The V gene's germline CDR1 is MDHEN and CDR2 SYDVKM. CDR3 length equals 15 residues. This CDR3 reads CASSPSGGSYNEQFF. For the CDR3, the DNA is TGTGCCAGCAGTCCTAGCGGCGGCAGCTACAATGAGCAGTTCTTC.

The chain recombines TRBV7-3 with TRBJ2-3; no firm D call. Germline V gene data show CDR1 as SGHTA and CDR2 as FQGTGA. Trimming took 5 bases from V and 0 from J, leaving 12 bases between them. The CDR3 runs to 15 residues. The CDR3 loop reads CASSPGRTSTDTQYF. The CDR3 coding sequence is TGTGCCAGCAGCCCCGGTAGAACTAGCACAGATACGCAGTATTTT.

The rearrangement joins TRBV10-3 to TRBJ1-2; weak D call: TRBD1 (5 bases). The CDR3 contains 14 residues. V lost 6 bases to trimming and J lost 8 bases, with 19 bases between them. Germline-derived CDR1 and CDR2 are ENHRY and SYGVKD. The CDR3 protein is CAIRRDLGSRGYTF. The CDR3 region has the DNA TGTGCCATCAGACGGGACCTGGGTTCAAGGGGCTACACCTTC.

The chain uses TRBV5-1 and TRBJ2-2; D is tentatively TRBD1 or TRBD2 (5 bases each). V gave up 0 bases and J gave up 6 bases, with 9 bases separating them. Germline V CDR1 and CDR2: SGHRS, YFSETQ. The CDR3 runs to 14 residues. The CDR3 loop reads CASSLVQEAGELFF. The CDR3 nucleotides are TGCGCCAGCAGCTTGGTACAGGAGGCCGGGGAGCTGTTTTTT. Variable domain in full (rest from reference TRBV5-1 and TRBJ2-2): KAGVTQTPRYLIKTRGQQVTLSCSPISGHRSVSWYQQTPGQGLQFLFEYFSETQRNKGNFPGRFSGRQFSNSRSEMNVSTLELGDSALYLCASSLVQEAGELFFGEGSRLTVL.

V gene TRBV4-1 combines with J gene TRBJ2-1; 7 positions match TRBD2. Germline CDR1 MGHRA, CDR2 YSYEKL. This CDR3 has 17 residues. Trimming took 0 bases from V and 2 from J; bases not matched to a gene: 7. CDR3 DNA sequence: TGCGCCAGCAGCCAAGATGGGAGGGCCATCGCCTACAATGAGCAGTTCTTC. Its protein is CASSQDGRAIAYNEQFF.

The chain recombines TRBV29-1 with TRBJ2-6; no definite D call. The CDR3 extends over 14 amino acids. Trimming cost V 1 base and J 4 bases, with 8 bases left between them. The V gene's germline CDR1 is SQVTM and CDR2 ANQGSEA. CDR3 nucleotides: TGCAGCGTTGAAGCCGGGCTGGGGGCCAACGTCCTGACTTTC. This codes for CSVEAGLGANVLTF.

The chain links TRBV5-1 to TRBJ2-7; TRBD2 is a possible D gene (6 bases). CDR1 is SGHRS and CDR2 is YFSETQ in the germline V gene. Between the trimmed V and J ends, which lost 4 bases and 2 bases, there was a span of 16 bases. This CDR3 has 15 residues. The CDR3 protein is CASSTRGLGAYEQYF. The DNA for the CDR3 is TGCGCCAGCAGCACCCGGGGGTTGGGAGCCTACGAGCAGTACTTC.

The rearrangement uses TRBV5-1 and TRBJ2-1; 8 bases fit TRBD1. This CDR3 has 15 residues. V lost 3 bases and J lost 6; bases outside the gene matches: 8. Germline CDR1 and CDR2: SGHRS and YFSETQ. The CDR3 DNA sequence: TGCGCCAGCAGCTCGGGGACAGGAGGTGGCAATGAGCAGTTCTTC. It yields the protein CASSSGTGGGNEQFF.

This clone was recorded once. The chain links TRBV7-8 to TRBJ1-4, with a tentative D call TRBD1 (6 bases). Germline V gives CDR1 SGHVS, CDR2 FQNEAQ. V lost 6 bases and J 3 bases, leaving 17 bases between the germline ends. The CDR3 is made up of 16 amino acids. Written as DNA, the CDR3 is TGTGCCAGCAGGAGAACCAGGGGTAAACCTAATGAAAAACTGTTTTTT. Encoded protein: CASRRTRGKPNEKLFF.